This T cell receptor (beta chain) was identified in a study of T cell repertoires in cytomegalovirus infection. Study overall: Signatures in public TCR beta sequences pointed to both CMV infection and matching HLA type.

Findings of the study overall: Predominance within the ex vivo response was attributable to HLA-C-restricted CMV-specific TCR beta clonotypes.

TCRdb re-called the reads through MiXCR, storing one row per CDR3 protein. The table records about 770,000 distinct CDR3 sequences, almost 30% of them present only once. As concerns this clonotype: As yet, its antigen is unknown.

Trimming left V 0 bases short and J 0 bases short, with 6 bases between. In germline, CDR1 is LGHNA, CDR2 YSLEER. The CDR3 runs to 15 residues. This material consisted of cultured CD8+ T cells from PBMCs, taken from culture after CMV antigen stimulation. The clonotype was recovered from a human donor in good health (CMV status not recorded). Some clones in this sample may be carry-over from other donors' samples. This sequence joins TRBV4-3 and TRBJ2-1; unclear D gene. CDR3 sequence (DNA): TGCGCCAGCAGCCAAGAACAGACCTCCTACAATGAGCAGTTCTTC. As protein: CASSQEQTSYNEQFF.